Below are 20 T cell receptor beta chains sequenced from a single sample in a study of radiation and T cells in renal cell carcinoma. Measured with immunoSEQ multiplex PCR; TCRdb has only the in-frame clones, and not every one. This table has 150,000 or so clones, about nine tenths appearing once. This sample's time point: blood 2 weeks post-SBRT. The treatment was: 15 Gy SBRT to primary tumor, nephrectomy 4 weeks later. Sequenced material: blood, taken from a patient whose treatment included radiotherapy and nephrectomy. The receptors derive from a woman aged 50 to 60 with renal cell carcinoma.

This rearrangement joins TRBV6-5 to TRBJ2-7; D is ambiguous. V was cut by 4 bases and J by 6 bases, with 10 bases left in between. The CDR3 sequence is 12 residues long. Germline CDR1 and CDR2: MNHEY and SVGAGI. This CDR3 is CASSSPSREQYF. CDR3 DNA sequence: TGTGCCAGCAGTTCTCCATCTCGCGAGCAGTACTTC.

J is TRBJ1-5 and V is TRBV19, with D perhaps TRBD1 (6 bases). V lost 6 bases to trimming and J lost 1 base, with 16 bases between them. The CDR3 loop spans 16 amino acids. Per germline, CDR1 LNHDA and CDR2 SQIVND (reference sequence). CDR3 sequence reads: CASRGGQGLSNQPQHF. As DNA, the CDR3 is TGTGCCAGTAGGGGGGGGCAGGGGTTGAGCAATCAGCCCCAGCATTTT.

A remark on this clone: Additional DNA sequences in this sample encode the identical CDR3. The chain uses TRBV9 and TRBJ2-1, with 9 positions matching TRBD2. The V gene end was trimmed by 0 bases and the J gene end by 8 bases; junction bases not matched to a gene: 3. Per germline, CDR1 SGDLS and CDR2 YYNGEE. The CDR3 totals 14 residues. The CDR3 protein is CASSVGGGADEQFF. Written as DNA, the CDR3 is TGTGCCAGCAGCGTAGGCGGGGGGGCCGATGAGCAGTTCTTC.

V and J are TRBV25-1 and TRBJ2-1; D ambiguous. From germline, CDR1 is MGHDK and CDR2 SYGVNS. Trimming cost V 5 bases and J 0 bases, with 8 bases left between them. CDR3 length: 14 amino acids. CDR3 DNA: TGTGCCAGCAGTCGGATGGGCTCCTACAATGAGCAGTTCTTC. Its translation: CASSRMGSYNEQFF. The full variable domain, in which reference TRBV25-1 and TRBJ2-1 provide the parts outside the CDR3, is EADIYQTPRYLVIGTGKKITLECSQTMGHDKMYWYQQDPGMELHLIHYSYGVNSTEKGDLSSESTVSRIRTEHFPLTLESARPSHTSQYLCASSRMGSYNEQFFGPGTRLTVL.

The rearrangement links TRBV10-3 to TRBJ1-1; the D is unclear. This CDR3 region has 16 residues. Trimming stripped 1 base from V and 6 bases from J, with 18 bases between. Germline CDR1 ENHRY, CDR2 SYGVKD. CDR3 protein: CAISELIGQIDAEAFF. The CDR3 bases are TGTGCCATCAGTGAGTTAATCGGTCAGATCGACGCTGAAGCTTTCTTT.

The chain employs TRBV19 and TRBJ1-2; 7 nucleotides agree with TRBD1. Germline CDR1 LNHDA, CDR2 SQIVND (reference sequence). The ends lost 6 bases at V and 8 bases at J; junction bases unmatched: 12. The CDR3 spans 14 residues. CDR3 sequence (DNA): TGTGCCAGTAGAAAGGGGGCTCTGGGAGGAGGCTACACCTTC. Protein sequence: CASRKGALGGGYTF.

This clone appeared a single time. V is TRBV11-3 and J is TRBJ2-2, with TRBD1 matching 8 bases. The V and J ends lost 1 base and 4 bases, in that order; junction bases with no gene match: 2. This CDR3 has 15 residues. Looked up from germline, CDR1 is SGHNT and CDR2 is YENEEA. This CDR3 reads CASSLGTGGTGELFF. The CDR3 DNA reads TGTGCCAGCAGCTTAGGTACAGGGGGCACCGGGGAGCTGTTTTTT.

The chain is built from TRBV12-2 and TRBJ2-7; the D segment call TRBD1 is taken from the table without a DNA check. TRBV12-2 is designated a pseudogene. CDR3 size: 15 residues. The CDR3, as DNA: TGTGCAAGTCGCTTAGTTAGGGGTTGTCCCTACGAGCAGTACTTC. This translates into CASRLVRGCPYEQYF.

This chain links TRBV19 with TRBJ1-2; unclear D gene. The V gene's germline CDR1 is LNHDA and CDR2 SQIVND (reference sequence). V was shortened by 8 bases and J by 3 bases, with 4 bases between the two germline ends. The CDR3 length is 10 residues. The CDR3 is CASGHYGYTF. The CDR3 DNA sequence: TGTGCCAGTGGACACTATGGCTACACCTTC.

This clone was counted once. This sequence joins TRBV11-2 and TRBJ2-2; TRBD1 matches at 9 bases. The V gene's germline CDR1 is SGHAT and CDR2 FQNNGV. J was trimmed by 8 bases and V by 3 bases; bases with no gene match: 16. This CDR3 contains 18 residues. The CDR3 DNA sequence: TGTGCCAGCAGCTTTATAACCGGGACAGGGTTCCAATCGGGGGAGCTGTTTTTT. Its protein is CASSFITGTGFQSGELFF.

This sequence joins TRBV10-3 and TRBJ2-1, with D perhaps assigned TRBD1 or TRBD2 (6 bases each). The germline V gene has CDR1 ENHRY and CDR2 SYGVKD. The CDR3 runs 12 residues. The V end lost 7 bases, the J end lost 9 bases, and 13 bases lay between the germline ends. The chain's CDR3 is CAIMSEGGEQFF. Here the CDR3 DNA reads TGTGCCATCATGTCTGAGGGGGGTGAGCAGTTCTTC.

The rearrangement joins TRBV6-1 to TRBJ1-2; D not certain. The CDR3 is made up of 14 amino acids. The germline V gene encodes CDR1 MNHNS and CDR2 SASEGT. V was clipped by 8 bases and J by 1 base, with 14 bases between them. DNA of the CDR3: TGTGCCAGCGGACTAAGTCGGGATAACTATGGCTACACCTTC. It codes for CASGLSRDNYGYTF.

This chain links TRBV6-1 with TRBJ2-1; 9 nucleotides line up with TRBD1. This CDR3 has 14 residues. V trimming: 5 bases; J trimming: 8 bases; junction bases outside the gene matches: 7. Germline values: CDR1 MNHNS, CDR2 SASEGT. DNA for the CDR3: TGTGCCAGCAGTCGGGACAGGGTTAAGGATGAGCAGTTCTTC. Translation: CASSRDRVKDEQFF.

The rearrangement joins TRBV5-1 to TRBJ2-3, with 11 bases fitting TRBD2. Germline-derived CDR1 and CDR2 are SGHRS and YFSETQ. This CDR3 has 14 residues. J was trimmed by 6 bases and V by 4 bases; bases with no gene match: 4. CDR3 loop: CASSRRTSGDTQYF. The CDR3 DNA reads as TGCGCCAGCAGCCGACGGACTAGCGGGGATACGCAGTATTTT.

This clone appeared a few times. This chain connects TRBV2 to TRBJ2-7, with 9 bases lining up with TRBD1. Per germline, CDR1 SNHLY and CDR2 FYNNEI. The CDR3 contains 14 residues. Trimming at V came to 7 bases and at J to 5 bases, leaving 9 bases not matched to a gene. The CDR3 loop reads CASMEQGAINEQYF. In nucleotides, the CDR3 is TGTGCCAGCATGGAACAGGGGGCAATCAACGAGCAGTACTTC.

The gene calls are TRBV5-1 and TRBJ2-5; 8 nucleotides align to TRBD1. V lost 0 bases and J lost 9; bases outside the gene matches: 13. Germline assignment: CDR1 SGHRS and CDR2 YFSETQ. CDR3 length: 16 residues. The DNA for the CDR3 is TGCGCCAGCAGCTTGGAGACAGGGGTCCCAAAGTTGGCCCAGTACTTC. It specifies CASSLETGVPKLAQYF.

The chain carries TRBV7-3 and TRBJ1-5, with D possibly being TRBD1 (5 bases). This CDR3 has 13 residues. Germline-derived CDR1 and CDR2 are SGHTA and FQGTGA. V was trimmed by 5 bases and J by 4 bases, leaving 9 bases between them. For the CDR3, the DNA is TGTGCCAGCAGCGACAGTCCTAATCAGCCCCAGCATTTT. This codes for CASSDSPNQPQHF.

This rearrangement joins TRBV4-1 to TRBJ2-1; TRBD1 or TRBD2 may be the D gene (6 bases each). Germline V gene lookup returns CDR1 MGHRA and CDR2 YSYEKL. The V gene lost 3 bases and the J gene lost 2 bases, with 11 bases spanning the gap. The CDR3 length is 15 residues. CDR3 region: CASSQAGQPYNEQFF. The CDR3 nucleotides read TGCGCCAGCAGCCAGGCGGGACAACCCTACAATGAGCAGTTCTTC.

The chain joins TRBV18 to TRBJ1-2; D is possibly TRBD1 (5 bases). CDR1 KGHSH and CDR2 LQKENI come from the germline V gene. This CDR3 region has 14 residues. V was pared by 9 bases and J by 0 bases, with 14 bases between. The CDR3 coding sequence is TGTGCCAGTCAACGGGGGAGAGCTAACTATGGCTACACCTTC. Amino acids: CASQRGRANYGYTF.

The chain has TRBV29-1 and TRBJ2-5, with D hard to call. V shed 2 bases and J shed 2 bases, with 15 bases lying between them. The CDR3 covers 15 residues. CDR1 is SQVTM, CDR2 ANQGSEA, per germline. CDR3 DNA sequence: TGCAGCGTTGAAAAACCCGGGTCTGTTCAAGAGACCCAGTACTTC. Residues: CSVEKPGSVQETQYF.